A selection of T cell receptor beta chains follows, all from one sample in a study of blood T cells in healthy people across ages. TCRdb ran MiXCR on the 5' RACE reads and lists one entry per CDR3 protein. The sample has about 680,000 distinct CDR3 sequences; approximately 49% are singletons. The sequenced sample was blood. These receptors originate from a woman aged 60-75 years in good health. Each CDR3 is given with its conserved first and last residue. Fields, in order: CDR3 length, V gene, D gene, J gene, clone size, CDR3 protein, CDR3 DNA. The D gene is left open where the match is weak. Clone size is stated in some rows and not others, as once, few, many or a class when expanded.

15	TRBV4-1	.	TRBJ1-2	.	CASSQEGGLDYGYTF	TGCGCCAGCAGCCAAGAGGGGGGGCTTGACTATGGCTACACCTTC
13	TRBV6-1	.	TRBJ2-1	few	CASSGEVIDEQFF	TGTGCCAGCAGTGGAGAGGTTATCGATGAGCAGTTCTTC
16	TRBV20-1	TRBD2	TRBJ2-1	.	CSATGLAGERRNEQFF	TGCAGTGCTACCGGACTAGCGGGAGAGAGAAGAAATGAGCAGTTCTTC
15	TRBV7-2	TRBD2	TRBJ2-1	few	CASSLGLALDNEQFF	TGTGCCAGCAGCCTGGGACTAGCGCTAGACAATGAGCAGTTCTTC
17	TRBV3-1	.	TRBJ2-1	few	CASSQVPSLATYNEQFF	TGTGCCAGCAGCCAAGTACCTAGCCTAGCGACCTACAATGAGCAGTTCTTC
17	TRBV20-1	TRBD2	TRBJ2-5	many	CSASSARLAGSLETQYF	TGCAGTGCCAGTAGTGCCCGACTAGCGGGGAGCTTGGAGACCCAGTACTTC
13	TRBV20-1	.	TRBJ1-2	.	CSARVEGINGYTF	TGCAGTGCTAGAGTGGAGGGGATTAATGGCTACACCTTC
16	TRBV20-1	TRBD2	TRBJ2-5	many	CSARDGPGRAGETQYF	TGCAGTGCTAGAGATGGTCCCGGGAGGGCCGGGGAGACCCAGTACTTC
13	TRBV12-3/TRBV12-4	TRBD2	TRBJ2-7	few	CASTLAGRYEQYF	TGTGCCAGCACCTTAGCGGGCCGCTACGAGCAGTACTTC
12	TRBV7-9	.	TRBJ1-5	many	CASSLGNQPQHF	TGTGCCAGCAGTTTGGGCAATCAGCCCCAGCATTTT
14	TRBV28	TRBD1	TRBJ2-5	.	CASSSRQGQETQYF	TGTGCCAGCAGTTCCCGACAGGGGCAAGAGACCCAGTACTTC
15	TRBV7-2	.	TRBJ2-5	.	CASSSTNSGRETQYF	TGTGCCAGCAGCTCGACAAATAGTGGGAGAGAGACCCAGTACTTC
13	TRBV28	.	TRBJ2-3	.	CASGQGPTDTQYF	TGTGCCAGTGGGCAGGGTCCGACAGATACGCAGTATTTT
15	TRBV7-2	.	TRBJ1-5	.	CASSQGYRGNQPQHF	TGTGCCAGCAGCCAAGGATATCGGGGCAATCAGCCCCAGCATTTT
13	TRBV5-6	.	TRBJ2-7	once	CVGRQGGYNEQYF	TGTGTCGGGAGACAGGGTGGCTACAATGAGCAGTACTTC
13	TRBV18	.	TRBJ1-2	.	CASSPQAGSGYTF	TGTGCCAGCTCACCACAGGCAGGGTCTGGCTACACCTTC
14	TRBV6-2/TRBV6-3	.	TRBJ2-1	few	CASSRPGGFDEQFF	TGTGCCAGCAGCCGGCCTGGAGGGTTTGATGAGCAGTTCTTC
15	TRBV7-9	TRBD1	TRBJ2-1	.	CASSTLRDRDNEQFF	TGTGCCAGCAGCACCCTGCGGGACAGGGACAATGAGCAGTTCTTC
12	TRBV18	.	TRBJ2-1	.	CASSWVHNEQFF	TGTGCCAGCTCATGGGTTCACAATGAGCAGTTCTTC
14	TRBV7-2	.	TRBJ2-1	.	CASSLMFGYNEQFF	TGTGCCAGCAGCTTAATGTTTGGGTACAATGAGCAGTTCTTC
15	TRBV7-9	TRBD1	TRBJ2-7	few	CASSPKGQGAYEQYF	TGTGCCAGCAGCCCGAAGGGACAGGGGGCCTACGAGCAGTACTTC
16	TRBV20-1	TRBD1	TRBJ1-1	few	CSASDPGGSLPTEAFF	TGCAGTGCTAGTGATCCAGGGGGCTCCCTCCCCACTGAAGCTTTCTTT
15	TRBV6-6	TRBD1	TRBJ1-2	.	CASSYPTGGDYGYTF	TGTGCCAGCAGTTACCCAACAGGGGGTGACTATGGCTACACCTTC
18	TRBV4-3	TRBD2	TRBJ2-4	.	CASSRGGPGRAGGNEQYF	TGCGCCAGCAGCCGAGGCGGACCGGGACGAGCGGGAGGCAATGAGCAGTACTTC
13	TRBV20-1	.	TRBJ2-7	few	CSARKTGFHEQYF	TGCAGTGCTAGGAAAACAGGATTCCACGAGCAGTACTTC
15	TRBV28	TRBD2	TRBJ2-1	.	CASSFPTSGRNEQFF	TGTGCCAGCAGTTTCCCAACTAGCGGGAGGAATGAGCAGTTCTTC
13	TRBV30	.	TRBJ2-3	.	CAWSVPGTQTQYF	TGTGCCTGGAGTGTACCGGGGACACAAACGCAGTATTTT
14	TRBV10-3	.	TRBJ2-7	once	CASRSVVYPYEQYF	TGTGCCAGCCGATCCGTAGTGTATCCCTACGAGCAGTACTTC
13	TRBV4-2	.	TRBJ2-5	many	CASSQDLRETQYF	TGTGCCAGCAGCCAAGATCTAAGAGAGACCCAGTACTTC
13	TRBV20-1	TRBD2	TRBJ2-3	.	CSAKGLASDTQYF	TGCAGTGCTAAGGGACTAGCATCAGATACGCAGTATTTT
18	TRBV27	.	TRBJ2-7	.	CASSLVPSWGGDSYEQYF	TGTGCCAGCAGTTTAGTTCCCTCTTGGGGTGGGGACTCCTACGAGCAGTACTTC
14	TRBV6-6	TRBD1	TRBJ1-2	.	CASSALGTDYGYTF	TGTGCCAGCAGTGCCCTAGGGACAGACTATGGCTACACCTTC
14	TRBV12-3/TRBV12-4	.	TRBJ2-7	few	CASSLWDTSYEQYF	TGTGCCAGCAGTTTATGGGACACGTCCTACGAGCAGTACTTC
17	TRBV28	TRBD1	TRBJ2-7	.	CASSLSFRDRIFYEQYF	TGTGCCAGCAGTCTCTCGTTCCGGGACAGGATCTTTTACGAGCAGTACTTC
14	TRBV2	TRBD1	TRBJ2-7	.	CASRTETGAYEQYF	TGTGCCAGCAGGACCGAGACAGGGGCCTACGAGCAGTACTTC
14	TRBV29-1	.	TRBJ2-1	few	CSVSRARDYNEQFF	TGCAGCGTGTCCCGGGCCAGGGACTACAATGAGCAGTTCTTC
16	TRBV11-2	.	TRBJ1-2	.	CASSSRSQGLNYGYTF	TGTGCCAGCAGCTCTCGGTCACAGGGACTAAACTATGGCTACACCTTC
16	TRBV4-2	.	TRBJ2-1	.	CASSQGAAGSYNEQFF	TGTGCCAGCAGCCAAGGTGCGGCAGGCTCCTACAATGAGCAGTTCTTC
13	TRBV24-1	.	TRBJ1-2	.	CATSRKAGDGYTF	TGTGCCACCTCAAGGAAGGCCGGGGATGGCTACACCTTC
16	TRBV12-3/TRBV12-4	.	TRBJ2-3	.	CASSSWTQTSTDTQYF	TGTGCCAGCAGTTCCTGGACACAAACTAGCACAGATACGCAGTATTTT
14	TRBV20-1	.	TRBJ2-1	.	CSARSESSYNEQFF	TGCAGTGCTAGATCAGAAAGCTCCTACAATGAGCAGTTCTTC
14	TRBV21-1	.	TRBJ2-7	.	CASSNPREIHEQYF	TGTGCCAGCAGCAATCCGCGGGAGATCCACGAGCAGTACTTC
13	TRBV5-1	.	TRBJ2-7	.	CASSFLAAHEQYF	TGCGCCAGCAGCTTCCTGGCAGCGCACGAGCAGTACTTC
16	TRBV9	TRBD2	TRBJ2-1	.	CASSFRLAGQGNEQFF	TGTGCCAGCAGCTTTCGACTAGCGGGACAGGGCAATGAGCAGTTCTTC
14	TRBV25-1	.	TRBJ2-5	.	CASSENRGGETQYF	TGTGCCAGCAGTGAAAACAGGGGAGGTGAGACCCAGTACTTC